This TCR beta chain was found in a study of blood T cell repertoires in COVID-19. At the level of the study: The United States, Italy and Spain were the sources of the acute and convalescent COVID-19 samples. PBMCs, B-cell-depleted T cells, or T cells provided the cDNA or gDNA that made up the material.

As processed by the authors: Estimates of nucleated cell counts were drawn from the amplification of reference gene primers. Here immunoSEQ multiplex PCR was the method, and the copy in TCRdb shows in-frame clones only, minus some. V, J and clone size were drawn from that table, and D and trimming were deduced from the DNA. The table has 21,000 or so clones, 75% to 95% seen once. The germline V gene has CDR1 LGHDT and CDR2 YNNKEL (reference sequence). This CDR3 region has 15 residues. V lost 4 bases and J lost 1; bases outside the gene matches: 3. The sequence came from a human donor in a cohort sampled during active COVID-19. Sequencing input: peripheral blood. V and J are TRBV3-1 (or the pseudogene TRBV3-2) and TRBJ1-4, with TRBD1 identical over 7 bases. The CDR3 DNA sequence: TGTGCCAGCAGCCCTAACAGGGGAACTAATGAAAAACTGTTTTTT. This gives the protein CASSPNRGTNEKLFF.